These 8 T cell receptor beta chains originate from one sample sequenced in a study of blood T cell repertoires in COVID-19. Profiling relied on immunoSEQ multiplex PCR, and the TCRdb table lists in-frame clones only, not all of them. The sample gives tens of thousands of clones, about four fifths of which show up once; 11% is in the top ten. The material sequenced was peripheral blood. These receptors all stem from a man in his fifties or sixties with acute or convalescent COVID-19.

The rearrangement links TRBV6-1 to TRBJ1-5, with TRBD1 identical over 7 bases. This CDR3 is built from 16 residues. The germline V gene encodes CDR1 MNHNS and CDR2 SASEGT. V lost 4 bases to trimming and J lost 1 base; unmatched junction nucleotides: 7. CDR3 amino acids: CASSATGILSNQPQHF. In DNA, the CDR3 is TGTGCCAGCAGTGCGACAGGGATCCTGAGCAATCAGCCCCAGCATTTT.

V usage is TRBV29-1 and J usage is TRBJ1-3, with 8 bases that match TRBD1. The CDR3 extends over 14 amino acids. With 4 bases clipped from V and 7 bases from J, the junction kept 9 bases outside the gene matches. Germline loops: CDR1 SQVTM, CDR2 ANQGSEA. The CDR3 protein is CSVVLDRAANTIYF. The DNA for the CDR3 is TGCAGCGTTGTTCTGGACAGGGCAGCGAACACCATATATTTT. Filled out from reference TRBV29-1 and TRBJ1-3, the complete variable domain reads SAVISQKPSRDICQRGTSLTIQCQVDSQVTMMFWYRQQPGQSLTLIATANQGSEATYESGFVIDKFPISRPNLTFSTLTVSNMSPEDSSIYLCSVVLDRAANTIYFGEGSWLTVV.

This chain connects TRBV5-1 to TRBJ1-4; TRBD1 matches at 8 bases. Germline-derived CDR1 and CDR2 are SGHRS and YFSETQ. Trimming at V came to 1 base and at J to 7 bases, leaving 6 bases not matched to a gene. The CDR3 totals 15 residues. CDR3 residues: CASSLNAGGGEKLFF. The CDR3, as DNA: TGCGCCAGCAGCTTGAATGCAGGGGGCGGTGAAAAACTGTTTTTT.

The chain links TRBV6-4 to TRBJ1-6; D is undetermined. CDR3 size: 15 residues. From germline, CDR1 is MRHNA and CDR2 SNTAGT. V dropped 0 bases and J dropped 5 bases, with 8 bases sitting between them. CDR3 nucleotide sequence: TGTGCCAGCAGTGACTCTGCAGGAAATAATTCACCCCTCCACTTT. Translated, it gives CASSDSAGNNSPLHF.

This chain connects TRBV7-2 to TRBJ1-1; 7 positions agree with TRBD1. After removal of 3 bases from V and 6 bases from J, the junction contained 7 bases not matched to a gene. In germline, CDR1 is SGHTA, CDR2 FQGNSA. CDR3 length equals 14 residues. CDR3 amino acids: CASSFRQGWAEAFF. The CDR3 DNA follows: TGTGCCAGCAGCTTTCGACAGGGATGGGCTGAAGCTTTCTTT. Using reference TRBV7-2 and TRBJ1-1 for the parts outside the CDR3, the full variable domain is GAGVSQSPSNKVTEKGKDVELRCDPISGHTALYWYRQSLGQGLEFLIYFQGNSAPDKSGLPSDRFSAERTGGSVSTLTIQRTQQEDSAVYLCASSFRQGWAEAFFGQGTRLTVV.

The chain couples TRBV5-8 to TRBJ2-5, with TRBD1 as a possible D gene (6 bases). The germline V and J ends were trimmed by 4 bases and 4 bases, with 11 bases remaining between them. This CDR3 spans 13 amino acids. Germline V gene sequence: CDR1 SGHTS, CDR2 YDEGEE. The CDR3 bases are TGTGCCAGCAGCGCCACAGGGAGAGAGACCCAGTACTTC. Its protein product is CASSATGRETQYF.

The rearrangement uses TRBV11-2 and TRBJ1-2; the D gene is possibly TRBD1 (5 bases). The CDR3 runs 18 residues. V lost 2 bases and J 0 bases, leaving 19 bases between the germline ends. CDR1 is SGHAT and CDR2 is FQNNGV in the germline V gene. CDR3 region: CASSLSLGREDTNYGYTF. The CDR3 nucleotides read TGTGCCAGCAGCTTATCCTTGGGCAGGGAAGACACTAACTATGGCTACACCTTC.

This chain joins TRBV7-7 and TRBJ2-1; D is ambiguous. CDR1 SSHAT and CDR2 FNYEAQ come from the germline V gene (reference sequence). V was trimmed by 5 bases and J by 8 bases, leaving 16 bases between them. CDR3 size: 14 residues. CDR3 amino acids: CASSPVGQNHEQFF. The CDR3 DNA sequence: TGTGCCAGCAGCCCCGTGGGCCAAAACCATGAGCAGTTCTTC.